Each of the 17 T cell receptor beta chains below was sequenced from the same sample in a study of T-cell memory formation after mild COVID-19. TCRdb re-analysed the 5' RACE reads in MiXCR, keeping a single row per CDR3 protein. The table has more than 110,000 distinct CDR3 sequences, more than 13% seen once. Input material: PBMCs or a T cell subset sorted from them (not recorded which). The receptors here all came from an adult woman who had mild COVID-19 (a few samples of this study predate the infection). Cell type and time point are not known.

This clonotype was found a few times. CDR3: CASSSSGDEQYF. In DNA, the CDR3 is TGTGCCAGCAGCTCATCTGGGGACGAGCAGTACTTC. The rearrangement links TRBV12-1 to TRBJ2-7. TRBV12-1 is a pseudogene locus. The CDR3 is 12 amino acids.

The chain joins TRBV19 to TRBJ2-1; tentatively, D is TRBD2 (6 bases). CDR1 is LNHDA, CDR2 SQIVND, per germline (reference sequence). This CDR3 contains 14 residues. The V gene lost 2 bases and the J gene lost 8 bases, with 13 bases spanning the gap. CDR3 sequence (DNA): TGTGCCAGTAGTATACGCGGGACCAGCGATGAGCAGTTCTTC. The encoded protein is CASSIRGTSDEQFF.

This clonotype was detected a few times. CDR3 amino acids: CASSGGLADTQYF. The CDR3 nucleotides read TGTGCCAGTAGTGGAGGTCTAGCAGATACGCAGTATTTT. The chain has TRBV19 and TRBJ2-3, with D possibly TRBD2 on 5 matching bases. Trimming removed 5 bases from V and 4 bases from J, with 10 bases in between. The CDR3 runs 13 residues. The germline gives CDR1 LNHDA, CDR2 SQIVND (reference sequence).

This clonotype showed up just a few times. The chain couples TRBV6-5 to TRBJ1-2; 12 bases fit TRBD1. The CDR3 contains 19 residues. The germline V gene has CDR1 MNHEY and CDR2 SVGAGI. V lost 0 bases and J lost 5; bases outside the gene matches: 13. CDR3: CASSYSMGTGGGLRYGYTF. The CDR3 nucleotides read TGTGCCAGCAGTTACTCGATGGGGACAGGGGGCGGATTACGATATGGCTACACCTTC.

This clonotype showed up just a few times. The J gene is TRBJ2-7, the V gene TRBV7-9; the match to TRBD1 covers 8 bases. Germline assignment: CDR1 SEHNR and CDR2 FQNEAQ (reference sequence). V dropped 1 base and J dropped 3; count of bases not matched to a gene: 14. The CDR3 has 18 amino acids. For the CDR3, the DNA is TGTGCCAGCAGCTTAGAACAGGGTGGGACAGGAGCCTACTACGAGCAGTACTTC. Translation gives CASSLEQGGTGAYYEQYF. The variable domain in full, with the rest retrieved from reference TRBV7-9 and TRBJ2-7, is DTGVSQNPRHKITKRGQNVTFRCDPISEHNRLYWYRQTLGQGPEFLTYFQNEAQLEKSRLLSDRFSAERPKGSFSTLEIQRTEQGDSAMYLCASSLEQGGTGAYYEQYFGPGTRLTVT.

The J gene is TRBJ2-7, the V gene TRBV5-1; 8 bases map to TRBD1. CDR1 SGHRS and CDR2 YFSETQ come from the germline V gene. J was trimmed by 5 bases and V by 5 bases; bases with no gene match: 12. The CDR3 runs 15 residues. This CDR3 is CASSPYRGNFDEQYF. The CDR3, as DNA: TGCGCCAGCAGTCCATACAGGGGGAACTTCGACGAGCAGTACTTC. Full variable domain (outside the CDR3, taken from reference TRBV5-1 and TRBJ2-7): KAGVTQTPRYLIKTRGQQVTLSCSPISGHRSVSWYQQTPGQGLQFLFEYFSETQRNKGNFPGRFSGRQFSNSRSEMNVSTLELGDSALYLCASSPYRGNFDEQYFGPGTRLTVT.

This clonotype was counted once. The chain recombines TRBV7-9 with TRBJ2-1; weak D call: TRBD2 (6 bases). V lost 3 bases and J lost 7, with 13 bases in between. In germline, CDR1 is SEHNR, CDR2 FQNEAQ (reference sequence). The CDR3 length is 14 residues. The CDR3 nucleotides are TGTGCCAGCAGCTTTGAGGGAGGCCGTAATGAGCAGTTCTTC. Translation: CASSFEGGRNEQFF. The entire variable domain, with the rest obtained from reference TRBV7-9 and TRBJ2-1, is as follows: DTGVSQNPRHKITKRGQNVTFRCDPISEHNRLYWYRQTLGQGPEFLTYFQNEAQLEKSRLLSDRFSAERPKGSFSTLEIQRTEQGDSAMYLCASSFEGGRNEQFFGPGTRLTVL.

This clonotype was recorded a few times. The chain has TRBV14 and TRBJ1-1; D is ambiguous. The CDR3 totals 13 residues. V lost 4 bases and J lost 4, with 10 bases in between. Germline CDR1 and CDR2: SGHDN and FVKESK. The CDR3 region has the DNA TGTGCCAGCAGCCCAACAGACACCACTGAAGCTTTCTTT. Translation: CASSPTDTTEAFF.

The V gene is TRBV7-2, the J gene TRBJ2-3; 7 bases are a match to TRBD2. Per germline, CDR1 SGHTA and CDR2 FQGNSA. V trimming: 5 bases; J trimming: 2 bases; junction bases outside the gene matches: 10. The CDR3 length is 16 residues. CDR3 region: CASSRSSGTYTDTQYF. The CDR3 DNA follows: TGTGCCAGCAGCCGATCTAGCGGAACCTACACAGATACGCAGTATTTT.

This clonotype was recorded a few times. The chain couples TRBV10-3 to TRBJ1-2; 9 nucleotides match TRBD1. Germline trimming cut 6 bases from V and 7 bases from J; bases unmatched to any gene: 18. The germline V gene encodes CDR1 ENHRY and CDR2 SYGVKD. The CDR3 contains 17 residues. CDR3 protein: CAISHTPSGTGRAGYTF. In DNA form, the CDR3 reads TGTGCCATCAGCCACACCCCATCCGGGACAGGGAGAGCTGGCTACACCTTC.

This clonotype has just a few counts. This sequence joins TRBV29-1 and TRBJ1-1; D gene ambiguous. V lost 0 bases and J lost 0, with 11 bases in between. The CDR3 has 15 amino acids. Per the germline V gene, CDR1 is SQVTM and CDR2 is ANQGSEA. CDR3 bases: TGCAGCGTTGAAGATATTGGGCGACTGAACACTGAAGCTTTCTTT. Translation: CSVEDIGRLNTEAFF.

The chain employs TRBV5-1 and TRBJ2-7; D remains ambiguous. This CDR3 spans 12 amino acids. Germline V gene sequence: CDR1 SGHRS, CDR2 YFSETQ. The V end lost 5 bases, the J end lost 0 bases, and 6 bases lay between the germline ends. The CDR3 protein is CASSGNSYEQYF. CDR3 bases: TGCGCCAGCAGTGGCAACTCCTACGAGCAGTACTTC. Using reference TRBV5-1 and TRBJ2-7 for the parts outside the CDR3, the full variable domain is KAGVTQTPRYLIKTRGQQVTLSCSPISGHRSVSWYQQTPGQGLQFLFEYFSETQRNKGNFPGRFSGRQFSNSRSEMNVSTLELGDSALYLCASSGNSYEQYFGPGTRLTVT.

CDR3 residues: CASKVGSYGYTF. Written as DNA, the CDR3 is TGTGCCAGTAAAGTTGGCAGCTATGGCTACACCTTC. This chain links TRBV19 with TRBJ1-2; D remains unclear. CDR1 LNHDA and CDR2 SQIVND come from the germline V gene (reference sequence). The V gene lost 7 bases and the J gene lost 4 bases, with 10 bases spanning the gap. The CDR3 has 12 residues.

This clonotype appeared a few times. The gene calls are TRBV24-1 and TRBJ1-1; D gene uncertain. Trimming shortened V by 1 base and J by 1 base, and 3 bases separated the two germline ends. Germline lookup yields CDR1 KGHDR and CDR2 SFDVKD. CDR3 length: 13 residues. CDR3 sequence: CATSDFKNTEAFF. The CDR3 region has the DNA TGTGCCACCAGTGATTTCAAGAACACTGAAGCTTTCTTT.

This clonotype was picked up a small number of times. The chain employs TRBV24-1 and TRBJ1-1; D is unclear. V was clipped by 4 bases and J by 5 bases, with 4 bases between them. The CDR3 runs to 11 residues. Germline V lookup: CDR1 KGHDR, CDR2 SFDVKD. The CDR3 region is CATSEGTEAFF. CDR3 coding DNA: TGTGCCACCAGTGAGGGGACTGAAGCTTTCTTT.

Sample share makes this clonotype medium-sized. The rearrangement joins TRBV18 to TRBJ2-1, with D perhaps TRBD1 or TRBD2 (5 bases each). Germline loops: CDR1 KGHSH, CDR2 LQKENI. V lost 3 bases, J lost 2 bases, and 17 bases lay in between. This CDR3 region has 17 residues. The CDR3, as DNA: TGTGCCAGCTCACCTCAGACCGGGACGGATCCCTACAATGAGCAGTTCTTC. It yields the protein CASSPQTGTDPYNEQFF. Based on the CDR3 plus reference TRBV18 and TRBJ2-1, the full variable domain is NAGVMQNPRHLVRRRGQEARLRCSPMKGHSHVYWYRQLPEEGLKFMVYLQKENIIDESGMPKERFSAEFPKEGPSILRIQQVVRGDSAAYFCASSPQTGTDPYNEQFFGPGTRLTVL.

This chain's CDR3 is CSARPRGTGLFYGYTF. DNA for the CDR3: TGCAGTGCTAGACCCCGGGGGACAGGGCTATTCTATGGCTACACCTTC. The rearrangement uses TRBV20-1 and TRBJ1-2, with 9 positions matching TRBD1. This CDR3 contains 16 residues. V was pared by 2 bases and J by 4 bases, with 11 bases of the junction left unmatched. CDR1 and CDR2 from the germline V gene are DFQATT and SNEGSKA (reference sequence).